The TCR beta chain described here comes from a study of molecular identifiers for immune sequencing clone quantification. TCRdb reprocessed the PCR reads with MiXCR, giving one entry per CDR3 protein. This sample has about 500,000 distinct CDR3 sequences; about 20% occur once, and the top ten carry about 0.84%. Of note for this clonotype: Its cognate antigen is unknown.

Study-wide results and limits: Jurkat TCR RNA spiked in from one cell could reportedly be detected among 1 million or so naive cells.

Naive CD8 T cell sorting was performed on the CD8+CD4-CCR7+CD45RA+ phenotype. Germline V lookup: CDR1 MGHDK, CDR2 SYGVNS. V was shortened by 6 bases and J by 6 bases, with 11 bases between the two germline ends. The CDR3 extends over 12 amino acids. Sequencing used naive CD8+ T cells from blood, with Jurkat cell RNA spiked in. Stated subset: FACS-sorted CD8+CD4-CCR7+CD45RA+ naive T cells. The V and J genes are TRBV25-1 and TRBJ1-1, with TRBD1 as a possible D gene (6 bases). This clonotype was sampled from a human donor in good health. Some libraries in this study had Jurkat cell RNA spiked in. DNA of the CDR3: TGTGCCAGCAGAGAACAGGGTGCTGAAGCTTTCTTT. It yields the protein CASREQGAEAFF.